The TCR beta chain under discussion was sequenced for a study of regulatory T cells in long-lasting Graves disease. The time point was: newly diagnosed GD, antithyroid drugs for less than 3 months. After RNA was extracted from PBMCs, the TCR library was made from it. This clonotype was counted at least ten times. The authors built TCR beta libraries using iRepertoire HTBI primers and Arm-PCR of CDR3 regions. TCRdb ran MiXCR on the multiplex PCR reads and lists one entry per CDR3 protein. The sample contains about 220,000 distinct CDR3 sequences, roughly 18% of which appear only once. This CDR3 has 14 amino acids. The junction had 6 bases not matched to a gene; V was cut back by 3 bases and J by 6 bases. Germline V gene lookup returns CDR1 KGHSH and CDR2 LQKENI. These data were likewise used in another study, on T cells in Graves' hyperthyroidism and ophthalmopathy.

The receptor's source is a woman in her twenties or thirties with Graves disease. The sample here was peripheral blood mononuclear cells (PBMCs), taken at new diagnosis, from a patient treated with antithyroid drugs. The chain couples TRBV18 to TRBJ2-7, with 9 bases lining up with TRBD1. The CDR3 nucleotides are TGTGCCAGCTCACCGCGGACAGGGGTGGGCGAGCAGTACTTC. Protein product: CASSPRTGVGEQYF. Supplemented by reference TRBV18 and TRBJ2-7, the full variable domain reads NAGVMQNPRHLVRRRGQEARLRCSPMKGHSHVYWYRQLPEEGLKFMVYLQKENIIDESGMPKERFSAEFPKEGPSILRIQQVVRGDSAAYFCASSPRTGVGEQYFGPGTRLTVT.